Detailed here is one T cell receptor beta chain. As yet, its antigen is unknown. Germline assignment: CDR1 DFQATT and CDR2 SNEGSKA (reference sequence). The germline V and J ends were trimmed by 3 bases and 1 base, with 11 bases remaining between them. The CDR3 totals 14 residues. The data derive from a study of post-analysis software for immune sequencing data. General observations from the study: Controls' normalized Chao1 diversity significantly exceeded that of multiple sclerosis patients. Patients showed TRBV5-6, TRBV5-1 and TRBV20-1 among roughly 5 TRBV segments more frequent than in controls.

Each TCR beta cDNA library carried unique molecular identifiers. TCRdb recomputed calls from the PCR reads with MiXCR, one row per CDR3 protein. The sample lists under 900,000 distinct CDR3 sequences, around 50% occurring once. Input material: blood. This chain uses TRBV20-1 with TRBJ2-3; D gene uncertain. This clonotype was sampled from a girl under 18 with multiple sclerosis. CDR3 region: CSARTPWGTDTQYF. CDR3 DNA sequence: TGCAGTGCTAGGACCCCTTGGGGCACAGATACGCAGTATTTT.